This is a list of T cell receptor beta chains from one sample in a study of cytomegalovirus exposure and HLA in healthy donors. TCRdb keeps only in-frame clones here, not all; method: immunoSEQ multiplex PCR. Of 150,000 or so clones in the sample, roughly 75% were seen once. The sequenced material came from PBMCs. All receptors derive from a female donor in good health and CMV-seronegative. The CDR3 runs from the conserved cysteine through the conserved F or W. Each record gives: clone size, V gene, D gene, J gene, CDR3 DNA, CDR3 protein. D genes are given only for firm matches. Not all rows give a size; the values are once, few, many and, for expanded clones, a class.

few	TRBV21-1	-	TRBJ2-7	TGTGCCAGCAGCAAAGCGGGGAGACTCCACGAGCAGTACTTC	CASSKAGRLHEQYF
-	TRBV19	TRBD1	TRBJ1-2	TGTGCCAGTAGTATCCGACGGGGACAGCTCTATGGCTACACCTTC	CASSIRRGQLYGYTF
-	TRBV10-3	-	TRBJ1-1	TGTGCCATCAGTGAGTCCCCAGGTCCAATGAACACTGAAGCTTTCTTT	CAISESPGPMNTEAFF
-	TRBV7-2	TRBD2	TRBJ2-5	TGTGCCAGCAGCATAAGCGGGAGGAAAGAGACCCAGTACTTC	CASSISGRKETQYF
-	TRBV5-1	TRBD2	TRBJ2-4	TGCGCCAGCAGCCCTGGGACTAGCGGGAGGTCCAAAAACATTCAGTACTTC	CASSPGTSGRSKNIQYF
-	TRBV9	-	TRBJ2-5	TGTGCCAGCAGCGTAGGTCCCTCCTGGCGGGGCCAAGAGACCCAGTACTTC	CASSVGPSWRGQETQYF
-	TRBV10-2	TRBD1	TRBJ1-1	TGCGCCAGCAGAGCCGCCTTAACAGGGGTGGGACGCACTGAAGCTTTCTTT	CASRAALTGVGRTEAFF
-	TRBV11-2	-	TRBJ1-1	TGTGCCAGCTCGCGGGATATGAACACTGAAGCTTTCTTT	CASSRDMNTEAFF
-	TRBV7-2	TRBD2	TRBJ2-7	TGTGCCAGCAGCGTTAAGGTACAAGCGGGAGGGTTATACGAGCAGTACTTC	CASSVKVQAGGLYEQYF
-	TRBV11-2	-	TRBJ1-2	TGTGCCAGCAGCTTAGGGGCCTCCTATGGCTACACCTTC	CASSLGASYGYTF
few	TRBV7-9	-	TRBJ1-2	TGTGCCAGCTGGAGGGTCGGTGGCTACACCTTC	CASWRVGGYTF
-	TRBV15	TRBD1	TRBJ2-7	TGTGCCACCAGCAGGGGAGAGACAGGGGGGTACGAGCAGTACTTC	CATSRGETGGYEQYF
-	TRBV4-1	TRBD2	TRBJ2-7	TGCGCCAGCAGCCAAGGGGGGGGTAACGAGCAGTACTTC	CASSQGGGNEQYF
-	TRBV4-1	-	TRBJ2-7	TGCGCCAGCAGCCAATACCGGGAGTCCTACGAGCAGTACTTC	CASSQYRESYEQYF
few	TRBV10-3	-	TRBJ1-1	TGTGCCACCCTATTATCGACAGGGAACACTGAAGCTTTCTTT	CATLLSTGNTEAFF
once	TRBV6-1	-	TRBJ1-4	TGTGCCAGCAGTGAATTGGGTTCCAATCGGGGGGAAAAACTGTTTTTT	CASSELGSNRGEKLFF
-	TRBV14	TRBD1	TRBJ1-4	TGTGCCAGCAGCCCCACCGGGACAGGGAATGAAAAACTGTTTTTT	CASSPTGTGNEKLFF
-	TRBV28	-	TRBJ1-2	TGTGCCAGCAGTTTTCCCAGAGGGGGGGGAGGTTATGGCTACACCTTC	CASSFPRGGGGYGYTF
-	TRBV5-1	TRBD2	TRBJ2-1	TGCGCCAGCAGCTTACAAAGCGGGAGAGGGGATGAGCAGTTCTTC	CASSLQSGRGDEQFF
few	TRBV30	TRBD1	TRBJ1-2	TGTGCCTGCCGGGACAGGGGGCCTCCCGGCTATGGCTACACCTTC	CACRDRGPPGYGYTF
-	TRBV6-6	-	TRBJ1-1	TGTGCCAGCGAGGGGAGGGAAGTCTACGCTTTCTTT	CASEGREVYAFF
-	TRBV7-2	-	TRBJ1-4	TGTGCCAGCAGCCCGAACGGGCGAGGGGAAAAACTGTTTTTT	CASSPNGRGEKLFF
few	TRBV6-5	-	TRBJ1-1	TGTGCCAGCAGTTACTCGGCAGGGAAAGCTTTCTTT	CASSYSAGKAFF
few	TRBV4-3	-	TRBJ2-1	TGCGCCAGCAGCCAAGATCGACAGGACCTCTCGTACAATGAGCAGTTCTTC	CASSQDRQDLSYNEQFF
-	TRBV7-2	-	TRBJ2-3	TGTGCCAGCAGCCCCCGTCGCGCGTCAGATACGCAGTATTTT	CASSPRRASDTQYF
-	TRBV9	-	TRBJ1-2	TGTGCCAGCAGCGAGACAGGAGGTGGCTACACCTTC	CASSETGGGYTF
-	TRBV7-9	-	TRBJ1-3	TGTGCCAGCAGCTTAGGGGGGGATTACGGAAACACCATATATTTT	CASSLGGDYGNTIYF
-	TRBV21-1	-	TRBJ2-6	TGTGCCAGCAGCAAAGCAGGACAGGGGCTTTGCCCTGGGGCCAACGTCCTGACTTTC	CASSKAGQGLCPGANVLTF
-	TRBV5-6	-	TRBJ2-5	TGTGCCAGCAGCCCCCGTTGGGGGGTGTTGGAGACCCAGTACTTC	CASSPRWGVLETQYF
-	TRBV7-2	-	TRBJ2-1	TGTGCCAGCAGCTTCACTAGCATCAATGAGCAGTTCTTC	CASSFTSINEQFF
-	TRBV5-1	-	TRBJ2-3	TGCGCCAGCGCCAACGGGCGGGGTACGCAGTATTTT	CASANGRGTQYF
-	TRBV4-3	-	TRBJ2-7	TGCGCCAGCAGCCCATCTCCAGGCGGGGTCCCTTACGAGCAGTACTTC	CASSPSPGGVPYEQYF
-	TRBV4-3	-	TRBJ1-5	TGCGCCAGCAGCCAAGATGCGACAGCGAGCAATCAGCCCCAGCATTTT	CASSQDATASNQPQHF
-	TRBV29-1	TRBD1	TRBJ1-2	TGCAGCGTCCCGGACAGGATTTATGGCTACACCTTC	CSVPDRIYGYTF
-	TRBV28	-	TRBJ1-2	TGTGCCAGCAGTGGGACTTCGACAAACTATGGCTACACCTTC	CASSGTSTNYGYTF
-	TRBV4-1	TRBD2	TRBJ2-1	TGCGCCAGCAGCCCCCCTGCGGGGGGACTCAATGAGCAGTTCTTC	CASSPPAGGLNEQFF
-	TRBV11-1	TRBD2	TRBJ2-7	TGTGCCAGCAGGTTTGGCCCCGGACTAGCGGGAGTCTACGAGCAGTACTTC	CASRFGPGLAGVYEQYF
-	TRBV2	-	TRBJ2-7	TGTGCCAGCAGTGTCAGTGGAGCTTACGAGCAGTACTTC	CASSVSGAYEQYF
-	TRBV7-6	TRBD1	TRBJ2-6	TGTGCCAGCAGCTCCTACAGGGGAAAGAACTCTGGGGCCAACGTCCTGACTTTC	CASSSYRGKNSGANVLTF
-	TRBV28	-	TRBJ1-1	TGTGCCAGCAGGACCCCAGCGGCGCGAGCTTTCTTT	CASRTPAARAFF
few	TRBV19	-	TRBJ2-1	TGTGCCAGTAGTATGTCCGGGACTCTTACCTACAATGAGCAGTTCTTC	CASSMSGTLTYNEQFF
-	TRBV7-6	-	TRBJ1-5	TGTGCCAGCAGCGCGGACATCTATCAGCCCCAGCATTTT	CASSADIYQPQHF
once	TRBV9	TRBD1	TRBJ1-1	TGTGCCAGCAGCCCGAAGGACAGGGCGAACACTGAAGCTTTCTTT	CASSPKDRANTEAFF
-	TRBV4-2	-	TRBJ1-5	TGTGCCAGCAGCCAAGGACTAGGGAAAAGCAATCAGCCCCAGCATTTT	CASSQGLGKSNQPQHF
-	TRBV2	-	TRBJ2-7	TGTGCCAGCAGTGACGGGCAGGGCGACGAGCAGTACTTC	CASSDGQGDEQYF
-	TRBV9	TRBD1	TRBJ2-5	TGTGCCAGCAGCCCCCGGGACAGGGAGGGGGAGACCCAGTACTTC	CASSPRDREGETQYF
-	TRBV19	-	TRBJ1-5	TGTGCCAGTAGTATGCAGGGTGGGCAGCCCCAGCATTTT	CASSMQGGQPQHF
-	TRBV11-2	TRBD2	TRBJ2-7	TGTGCCAGCAGCTTTAAGAAACTAGCGGGCGCCTACGAGCAGTACTTC	CASSFKKLAGAYEQYF
-	TRBV9	TRBD2	TRBJ2-1	TGTGCCAGCAGCGTTGATAGCGGGAACTACAATGAGCAGTTCTTC	CASSVDSGNYNEQFF
-	TRBV6-1	-	TRBJ2-2	TGTGCCAGCAGCAGTGGACTTGGTCCCGGGGAGCTGTTTTTT	CASSSGLGPGELFF
-	TRBV10-1	TRBD1	TRBJ2-1	TGCGCCAGCAGTGAAGACAGGGGGGGGTGGAATGAGCAGTTCTTC	CASSEDRGGWNEQFF
-	TRBV12-5	-	TRBJ1-1	TGTGCTAGTGCCTTAATGACAGGCCGAGAAGCTTTCTTT	CASALMTGREAFF
-	TRBV2	TRBD1	TRBJ2-7	TGTGCCAGCAGCTTAGACAGGGGCCTAACCTACGAGCAGTACTTC	CASSLDRGLTYEQYF